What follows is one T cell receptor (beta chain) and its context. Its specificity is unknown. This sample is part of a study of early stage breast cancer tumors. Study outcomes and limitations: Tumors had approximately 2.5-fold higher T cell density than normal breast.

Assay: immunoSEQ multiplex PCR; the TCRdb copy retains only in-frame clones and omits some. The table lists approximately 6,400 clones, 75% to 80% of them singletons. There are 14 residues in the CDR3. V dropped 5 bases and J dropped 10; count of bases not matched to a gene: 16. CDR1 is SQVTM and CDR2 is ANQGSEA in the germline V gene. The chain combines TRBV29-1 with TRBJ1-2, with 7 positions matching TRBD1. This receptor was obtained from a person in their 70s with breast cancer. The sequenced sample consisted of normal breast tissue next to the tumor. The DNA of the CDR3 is TGCAGCGTTAGGGTCTCCGGGACAGAGAGTTCCTACACCTTC. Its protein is CSVRVSGTESSYTF.